This T cell receptor (beta chain) stems from a study of T-cell memory formation after mild COVID-19. TCRdb reanalysed the 5' RACE reads using MiXCR and keeps one entry per CDR3 protein. The repertoire holds approximately 300,000 distinct CDR3 sequences, with more than 15% as singletons. The sequenced sample was PBMCs or a T cell subset sorted from them (not recorded which). The TCR was taken from a man in his late teens or twenties who had mild COVID-19 (a few samples of this study predate the infection). Cell type and time point are not known.

DNA of the CDR3: TGTGCCAGCAGTTTTTTTGGGAACACCGGGGAGCTGTTTTTT. The encoded protein is CASSFFGNTGELFF. The V and J genes are TRBV25-1 and TRBJ2-2, with D hard to call. The CDR3 has 14 residues. CDR1 is MGHDK, CDR2 SYGVNS, per germline. The ends were cut back, 5 bases at V and 1 base at J, with 8 bases in the middle.